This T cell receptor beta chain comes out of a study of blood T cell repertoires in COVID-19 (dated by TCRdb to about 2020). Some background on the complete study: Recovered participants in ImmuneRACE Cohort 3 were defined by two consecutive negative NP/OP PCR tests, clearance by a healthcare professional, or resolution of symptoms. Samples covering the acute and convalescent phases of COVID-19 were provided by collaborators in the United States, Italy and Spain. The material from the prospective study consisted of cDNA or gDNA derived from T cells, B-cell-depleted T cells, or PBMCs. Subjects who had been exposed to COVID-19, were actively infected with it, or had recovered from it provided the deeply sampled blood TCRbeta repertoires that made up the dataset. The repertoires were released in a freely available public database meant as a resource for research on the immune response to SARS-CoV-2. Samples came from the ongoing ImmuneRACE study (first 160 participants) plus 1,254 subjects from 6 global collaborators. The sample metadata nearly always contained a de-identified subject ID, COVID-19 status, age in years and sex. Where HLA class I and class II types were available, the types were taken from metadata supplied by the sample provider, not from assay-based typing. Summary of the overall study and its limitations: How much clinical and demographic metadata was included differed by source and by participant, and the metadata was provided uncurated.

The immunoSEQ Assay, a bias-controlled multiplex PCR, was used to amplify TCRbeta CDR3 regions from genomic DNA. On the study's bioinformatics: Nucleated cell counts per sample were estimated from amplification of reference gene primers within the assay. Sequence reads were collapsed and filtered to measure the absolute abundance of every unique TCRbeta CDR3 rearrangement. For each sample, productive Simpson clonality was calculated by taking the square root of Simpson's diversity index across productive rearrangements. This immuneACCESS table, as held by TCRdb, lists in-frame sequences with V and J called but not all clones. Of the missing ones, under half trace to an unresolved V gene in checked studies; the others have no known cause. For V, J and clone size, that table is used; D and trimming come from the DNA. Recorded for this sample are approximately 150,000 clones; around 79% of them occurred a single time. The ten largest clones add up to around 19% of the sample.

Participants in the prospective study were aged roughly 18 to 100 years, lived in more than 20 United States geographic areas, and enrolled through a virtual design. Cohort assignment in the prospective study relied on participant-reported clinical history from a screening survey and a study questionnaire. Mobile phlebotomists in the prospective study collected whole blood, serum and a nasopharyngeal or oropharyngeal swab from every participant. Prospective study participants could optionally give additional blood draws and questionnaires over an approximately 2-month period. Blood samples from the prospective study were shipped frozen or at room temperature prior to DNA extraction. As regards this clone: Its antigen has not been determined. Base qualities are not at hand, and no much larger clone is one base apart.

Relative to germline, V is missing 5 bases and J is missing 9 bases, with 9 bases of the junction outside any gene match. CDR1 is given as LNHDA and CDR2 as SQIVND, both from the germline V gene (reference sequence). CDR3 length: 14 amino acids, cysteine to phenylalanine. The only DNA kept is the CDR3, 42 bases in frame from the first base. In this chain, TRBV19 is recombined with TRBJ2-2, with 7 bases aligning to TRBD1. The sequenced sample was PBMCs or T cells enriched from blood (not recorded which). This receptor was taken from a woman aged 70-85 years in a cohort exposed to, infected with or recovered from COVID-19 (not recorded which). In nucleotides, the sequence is TGTGCCAGTAGTGCCCTCGAAGGGGGCAGGGAGCTGTTTTTT. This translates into CASSALEGGRELFF.